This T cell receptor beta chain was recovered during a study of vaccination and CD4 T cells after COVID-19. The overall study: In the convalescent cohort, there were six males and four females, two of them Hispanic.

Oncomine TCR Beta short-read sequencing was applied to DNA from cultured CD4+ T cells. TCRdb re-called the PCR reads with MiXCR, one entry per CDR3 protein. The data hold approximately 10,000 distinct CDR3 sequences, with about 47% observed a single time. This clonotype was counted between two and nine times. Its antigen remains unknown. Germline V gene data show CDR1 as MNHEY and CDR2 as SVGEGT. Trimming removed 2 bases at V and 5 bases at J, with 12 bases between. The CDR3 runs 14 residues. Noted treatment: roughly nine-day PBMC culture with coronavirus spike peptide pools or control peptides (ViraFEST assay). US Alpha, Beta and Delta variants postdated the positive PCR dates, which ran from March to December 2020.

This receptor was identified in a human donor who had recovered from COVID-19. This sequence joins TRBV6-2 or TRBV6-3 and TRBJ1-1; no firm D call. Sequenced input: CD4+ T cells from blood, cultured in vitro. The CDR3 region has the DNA TGTGCCAGCAGTTACCGGGTTAGTAGGACTGAAGCTTTCTTT. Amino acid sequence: CASSYRVSRTEAFF.